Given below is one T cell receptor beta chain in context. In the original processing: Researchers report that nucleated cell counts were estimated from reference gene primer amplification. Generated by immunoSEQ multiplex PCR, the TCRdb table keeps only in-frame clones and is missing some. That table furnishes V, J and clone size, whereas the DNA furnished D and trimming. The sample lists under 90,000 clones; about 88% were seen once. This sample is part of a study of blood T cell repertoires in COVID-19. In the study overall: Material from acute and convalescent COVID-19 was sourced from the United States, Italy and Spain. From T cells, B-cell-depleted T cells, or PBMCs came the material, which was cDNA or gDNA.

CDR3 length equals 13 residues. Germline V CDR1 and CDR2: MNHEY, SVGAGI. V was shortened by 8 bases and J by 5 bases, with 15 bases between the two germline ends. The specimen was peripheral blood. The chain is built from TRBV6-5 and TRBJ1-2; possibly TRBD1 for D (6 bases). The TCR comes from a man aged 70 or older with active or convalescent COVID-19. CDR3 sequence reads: CASSEGGDYGYTF. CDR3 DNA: TGTGCCAGCTCCGAAGGGGGTGATTATGGCTACACCTTC.